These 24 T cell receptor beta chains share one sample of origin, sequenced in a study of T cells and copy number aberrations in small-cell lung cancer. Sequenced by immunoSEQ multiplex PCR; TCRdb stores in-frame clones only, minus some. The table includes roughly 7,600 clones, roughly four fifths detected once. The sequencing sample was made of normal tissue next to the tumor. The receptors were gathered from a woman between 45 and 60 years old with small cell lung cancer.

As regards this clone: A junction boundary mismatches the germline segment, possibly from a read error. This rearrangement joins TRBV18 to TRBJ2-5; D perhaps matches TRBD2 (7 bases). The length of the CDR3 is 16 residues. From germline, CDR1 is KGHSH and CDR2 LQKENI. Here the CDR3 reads CASSPPRAGAKETQYF. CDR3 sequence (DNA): TGTGCCAGCTCACCACCCAGGGCGGGGGCAAAAGAAACCCAGTACTTC.

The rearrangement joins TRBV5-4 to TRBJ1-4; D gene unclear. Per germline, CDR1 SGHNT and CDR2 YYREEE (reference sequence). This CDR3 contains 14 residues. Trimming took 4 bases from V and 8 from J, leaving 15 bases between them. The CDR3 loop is CASSRNPEEEKLFF. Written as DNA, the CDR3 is TGTGCCAGCAGCCGTAACCCCGAGGAGGAAAAACTGTTTTTT.

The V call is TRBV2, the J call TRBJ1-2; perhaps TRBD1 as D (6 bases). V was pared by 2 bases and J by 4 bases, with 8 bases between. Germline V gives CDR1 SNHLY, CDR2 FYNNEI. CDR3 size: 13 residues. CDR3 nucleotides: TGTGCCAGCAGTGAAAGACAGGTCTATGGCTACACCTTC. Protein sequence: CASSERQVYGYTF.

The CDR3 DNA is TGCAGCGTTGTAGGGGGCTACTACGAGCAGTACTTC. Encoded protein: CSVVGGYYEQYF. The rearrangement joins TRBV29-1 to TRBJ2-7; 7 bases align to TRBD1. Germline-derived CDR1 and CDR2 are SQVTM and ANQGSEA. With 4 bases clipped from V and 3 bases from J, the junction kept 3 bases outside the gene matches. The CDR3 totals 12 residues.

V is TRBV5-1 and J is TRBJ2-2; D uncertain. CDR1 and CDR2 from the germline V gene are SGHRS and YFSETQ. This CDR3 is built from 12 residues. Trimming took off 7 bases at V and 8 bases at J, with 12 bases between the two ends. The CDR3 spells CASREGSGELFF. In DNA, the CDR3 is TGCGCCAGCCGAGAAGGGTCTGGGGAGCTGTTTTTT.

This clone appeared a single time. CDR3 in DNA: TGTGCCAGCAGTTTATTCACAGATACGCAGTATTTT. The encoded protein is CASSLFTDTQYF. The chain couples TRBV27 to TRBJ2-3; D is ambiguous. The germline V gene has CDR1 MNHEY and CDR2 SMNVEV (reference sequence). The ends were cut back, 1 base at V and 2 bases at J, with 1 base in the middle. CDR3 size: 12 residues.

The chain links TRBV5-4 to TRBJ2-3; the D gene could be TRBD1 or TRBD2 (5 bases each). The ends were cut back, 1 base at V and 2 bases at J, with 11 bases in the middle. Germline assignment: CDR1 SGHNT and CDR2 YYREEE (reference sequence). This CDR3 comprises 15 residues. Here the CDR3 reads CASSLRDGTTDTQYF. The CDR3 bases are TGTGCCAGCAGCTTGCGGGACGGTACCACAGATACGCAGTATTTT. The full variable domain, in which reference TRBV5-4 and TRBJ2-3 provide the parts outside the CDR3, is ETGVTQSPTHLIKTRGQQVTLRCSSQSGHNTVSWYQQALGQGPQFIFQYYREEENGRGNFPPRFSGLQFPNYSSELNVNALELDDSALYLCASSLRDGTTDTQYFGPGTRLTVL.

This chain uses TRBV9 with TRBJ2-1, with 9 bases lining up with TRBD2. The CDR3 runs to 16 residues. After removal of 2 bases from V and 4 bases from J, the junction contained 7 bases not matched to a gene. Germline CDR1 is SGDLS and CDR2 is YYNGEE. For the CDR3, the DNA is TGTGCCAGCAGCGTCAATAGCGGGAGAGGTTACAATGAGCAGTTCTTC. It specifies CASSVNSGRGYNEQFF.

The CDR3 sequence: CASSSLGPQARVYEQYF. The CDR3 region has the DNA TGTGCCAGCAGCTCCCTGGGCCCGCAGGCCAGGGTCTACGAGCAGTACTTC. The chain uses TRBV7-9 and TRBJ2-7; TRBD1 is a possible D gene (5 bases). The germline V and J ends were trimmed by 4 bases and 3 bases, with 22 bases remaining between them. CDR3 length equals 17 residues. Germline CDR1 SEHNR, CDR2 FQNEAQ (reference sequence).

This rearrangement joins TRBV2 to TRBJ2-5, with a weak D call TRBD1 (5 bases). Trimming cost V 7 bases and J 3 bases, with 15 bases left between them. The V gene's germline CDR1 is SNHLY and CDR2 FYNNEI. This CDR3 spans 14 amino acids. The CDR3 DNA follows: TGTGCCAGCAACGACCCAGGGAAGAAAGAGACCCAGTACTTC. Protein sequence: CASNDPGKKETQYF.

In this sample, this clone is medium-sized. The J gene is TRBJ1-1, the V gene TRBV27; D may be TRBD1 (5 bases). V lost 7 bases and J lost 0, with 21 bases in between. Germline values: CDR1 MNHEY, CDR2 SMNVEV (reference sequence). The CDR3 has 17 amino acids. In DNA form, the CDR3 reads TGTGCCAGCAATCTGGGACCGCCCAATTCGGTGAACACTGAAGCTTTCTTT. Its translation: CASNLGPPNSVNTEAFF.

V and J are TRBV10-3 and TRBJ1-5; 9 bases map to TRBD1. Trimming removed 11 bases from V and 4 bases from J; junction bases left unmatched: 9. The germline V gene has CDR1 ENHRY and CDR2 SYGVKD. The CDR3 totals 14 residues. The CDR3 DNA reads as TGTGCCGTCCAGGGGACAGGGTGGAATCAGCCCCAGCATTTT. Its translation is CAVQGTGWNQPQHF.

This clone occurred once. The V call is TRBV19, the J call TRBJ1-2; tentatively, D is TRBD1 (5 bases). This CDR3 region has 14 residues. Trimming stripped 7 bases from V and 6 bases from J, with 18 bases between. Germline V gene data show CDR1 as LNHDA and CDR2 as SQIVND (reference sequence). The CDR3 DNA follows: TGTGCCAGTACCCAGTTCGTGGGACGGGATGGCTACACCTTC. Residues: CASTQFVGRDGYTF. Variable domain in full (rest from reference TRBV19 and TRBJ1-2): DGGITQSPKYLFRKEGQNVTLSCEQNLNHDAMYWYRQDPGQGLRLIYYSQIVNDFQKGDIAEGYSVSREKKESFPLTVTSAQKNPTAFYLCASTQFVGRDGYTFGSGTRLTVV.

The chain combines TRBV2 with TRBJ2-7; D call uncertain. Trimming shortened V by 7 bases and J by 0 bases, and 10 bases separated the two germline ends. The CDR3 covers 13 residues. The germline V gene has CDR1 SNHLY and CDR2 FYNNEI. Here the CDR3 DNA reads TGTGCCAGCACCGAATCGATCTCCTACGAGCAGTACTTC. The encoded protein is CASTESISYEQYF.

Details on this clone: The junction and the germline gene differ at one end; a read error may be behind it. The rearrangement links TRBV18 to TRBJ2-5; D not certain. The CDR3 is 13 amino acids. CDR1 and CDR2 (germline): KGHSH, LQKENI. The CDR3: CASSLTQKEAQYF. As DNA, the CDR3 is TGTGCCAGCTCACTTACACAGAAAGAGGCCCAGTACTTC.

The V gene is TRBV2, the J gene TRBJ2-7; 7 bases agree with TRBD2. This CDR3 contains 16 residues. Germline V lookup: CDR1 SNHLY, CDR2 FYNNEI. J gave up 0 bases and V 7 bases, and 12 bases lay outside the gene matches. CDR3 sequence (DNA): TGTGCCAGCATTCCCAAAGGAGGGACTACCTCCTACGAGCAGTACTTC. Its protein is CASIPKGGTTSYEQYF.

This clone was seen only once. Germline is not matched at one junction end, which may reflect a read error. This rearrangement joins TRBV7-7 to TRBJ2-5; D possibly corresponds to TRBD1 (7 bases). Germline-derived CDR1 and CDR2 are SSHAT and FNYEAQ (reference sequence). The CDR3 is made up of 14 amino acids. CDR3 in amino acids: CASSLSGGRETQYF. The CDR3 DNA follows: TGTGCTAGCAGCTTATCAGGGGGGCGGGAGACCCAGTACTTC. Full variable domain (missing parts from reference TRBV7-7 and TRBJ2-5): GAGVSQSPRYKVTKRGQDVTLRCDPISSHATLYWYQQALGQGPEFLTYFNYEAQPDKSGLPSDRFSAERPEGSISTLTIQRTEQRDSAMYRCASSLSGGRETQYFGPGTRLLVL.

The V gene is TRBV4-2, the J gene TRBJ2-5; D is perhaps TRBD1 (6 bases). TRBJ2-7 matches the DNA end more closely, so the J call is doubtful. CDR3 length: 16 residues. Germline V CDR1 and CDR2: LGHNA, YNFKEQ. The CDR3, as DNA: TGTGCCAGCAGCCAAGAAACCGGGACAATGGACTACGAGCAGTACTTC. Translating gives CASSQETGTMDYEQYF.

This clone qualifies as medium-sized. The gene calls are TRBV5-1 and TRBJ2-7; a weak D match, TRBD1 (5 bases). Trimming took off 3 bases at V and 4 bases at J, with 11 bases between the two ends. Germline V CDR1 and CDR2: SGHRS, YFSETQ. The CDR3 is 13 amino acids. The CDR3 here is CASSSGAQYEQYF. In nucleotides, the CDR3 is TGCGCCAGCAGCTCTGGGGCTCAATACGAGCAGTACTTC.

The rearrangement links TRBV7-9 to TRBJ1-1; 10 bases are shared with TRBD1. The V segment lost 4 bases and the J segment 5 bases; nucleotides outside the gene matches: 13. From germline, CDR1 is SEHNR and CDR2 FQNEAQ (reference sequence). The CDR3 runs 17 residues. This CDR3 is CASSSTRGTGEWTEAFF. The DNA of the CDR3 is TGTGCCAGCAGCTCAACTCGTGGGACAGGGGAATGGACTGAAGCTTTCTTT.

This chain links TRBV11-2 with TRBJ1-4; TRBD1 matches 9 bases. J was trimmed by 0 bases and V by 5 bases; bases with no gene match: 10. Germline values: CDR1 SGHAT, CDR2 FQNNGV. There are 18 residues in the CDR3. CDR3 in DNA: TGTGCCAGCAGCAAAAAGGGGACAGGGAGGACAACTAATGAAAAACTGTTTTTT. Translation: CASSKKGTGRTTNEKLFF.

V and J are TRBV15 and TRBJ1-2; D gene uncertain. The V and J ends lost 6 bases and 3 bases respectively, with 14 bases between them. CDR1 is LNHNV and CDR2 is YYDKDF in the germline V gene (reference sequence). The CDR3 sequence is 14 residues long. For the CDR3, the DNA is TGTGCCACCAGTCCTCGGGTGGTTTACTATGGCTACACCTTC. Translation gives CATSPRVVYYGYTF.

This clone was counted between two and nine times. CDR3 sequence reads: CASSPTPGQRGGYTF. DNA of the CDR3: TGTGCCAGCAGCCCCACCCCGGGACAGAGGGGTGGCTACACCTTC. The chain carries TRBV5-6 and TRBJ1-2, with 7 bases that match TRBD1. The CDR3 runs 15 residues. The germline gives CDR1 SGHDT, CDR2 YYEEEE. V lost 4 bases and J lost 7; bases outside the gene matches: 13.

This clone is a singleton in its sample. CDR3 residues: CAWSVGEYKNIQYF. The CDR3 coding sequence is TGTGCCTGGAGTGTAGGGGAATACAAAAACATTCAGTACTTC. The chain has TRBV30 and TRBJ2-4; a weak D match, TRBD1 (5 bases). The length of the CDR3 is 14 residues. The V end lost 0 bases, the J end lost 3 bases, and 9 bases lay between the germline ends. Germline lookup yields CDR1 GTSNPN and CDR2 SVGIG (reference sequence).